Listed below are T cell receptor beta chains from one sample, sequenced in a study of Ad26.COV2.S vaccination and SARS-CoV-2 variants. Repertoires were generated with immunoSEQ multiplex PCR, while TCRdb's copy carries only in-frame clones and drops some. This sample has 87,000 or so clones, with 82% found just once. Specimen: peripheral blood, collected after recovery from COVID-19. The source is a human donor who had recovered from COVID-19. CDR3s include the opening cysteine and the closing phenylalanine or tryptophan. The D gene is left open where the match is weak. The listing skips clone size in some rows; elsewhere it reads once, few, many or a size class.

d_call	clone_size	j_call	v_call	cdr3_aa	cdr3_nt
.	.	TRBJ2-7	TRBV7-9	CASSGGMIQKGAYEQYF	TGTGCCAGCAGCGGGGGGATGATACAGAAAGGAGCCTACGAGCAGTACTTC
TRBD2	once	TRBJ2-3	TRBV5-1	CASSFRGDTDTQYF	TGCGCCAGCAGCTTCCGGGGGGACACAGATACGCAGTATTTT
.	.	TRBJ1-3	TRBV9	CASSVGGGTGNTIYF	TGTGCCAGCAGCGTAGGCGGAGGTACCGGAAACACCATATATTTT
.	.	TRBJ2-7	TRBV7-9	CASSFTSSIYEQYF	TGTGCCAGCAGCTTCACTAGCAGCATCTACGAGCAGTACTTC
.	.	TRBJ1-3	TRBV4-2	CASSQVDNLGGNTIYF	TGTGCCAGCAGCCAAGTAGACAACCTCGGAGGAAACACCATATATTTT
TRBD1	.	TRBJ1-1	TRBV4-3	CASSLYRGTEAFF	TGCGCCAGCAGCCTATACAGGGGTACTGAAGCTTTCTTT
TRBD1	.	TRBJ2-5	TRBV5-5	CASSRGQGETQYF	TGTGCCAGCAGCAGAGGACAGGGAGAGACCCAGTACTTC
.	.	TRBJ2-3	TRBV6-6	CASSLEQGRGTQYF	TGTGCCAGCAGCCTTGAACAAGGCCGGGGGACGCAGTATTTT
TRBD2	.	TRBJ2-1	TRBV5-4	CASSLLAGRNEQFF	TGTGCTAGCAGCTTACTAGCGGGCCGGAATGAGCAGTTCTTC
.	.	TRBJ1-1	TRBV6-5	CASSYSLATNTEAFF	TGTGCCAGCAGTTACTCTCTGGCCACGAACACTGAAGCTTTCTTT
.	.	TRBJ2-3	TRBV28	CASSFSRLGKGTQYF	TGTGCCAGCAGTTTTTCTCGTCTAGGCAAGGGTACGCAGTATTTT
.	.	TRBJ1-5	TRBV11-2	CASSLGVGISNQPQHF	TGTGCCAGCAGCTTAGGGGTGGGGATTAGCAATCAGCCCCAGCATTTT
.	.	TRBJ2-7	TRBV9	CASSGPFSGRSGEQYF	TGTGCCAGCAGCGGCCCTTTTTCTGGGAGATCGGGCGAGCAGTACTTC
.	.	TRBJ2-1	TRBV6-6	CASSSPGTYNEQFF	TGTGCCAGCAGCTCCCCCGGGACCTACAATGAGCAGTTCTTC
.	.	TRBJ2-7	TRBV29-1	CSVAVGYEQYF	TGCAGCGTCGCCGTAGGATACGAGCAGTACTTC
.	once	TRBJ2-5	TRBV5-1	CASTPGTGVGETQYF	TGCGCCAGCACCCCGGGGACGGGAGTGGGGGAGACCCAGTACTTC
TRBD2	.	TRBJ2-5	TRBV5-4	CASSSGLAGGSGETQYF	TGTGCCAGCAGCTCAGGACTAGCGGGAGGCTCAGGGGAGACCCAGTACTTC
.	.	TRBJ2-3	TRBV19	CASSKRPSRDTQYF	TGTGCCAGTAGTAAACGGCCAAGCAGGGATACGCAGTATTTT
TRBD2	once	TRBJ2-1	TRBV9	CASSVALAGAYNEQFF	TGTGCCAGCAGCGTCGCGCTAGCGGGAGCCTACAATGAGCAGTTCTTC
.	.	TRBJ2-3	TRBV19	CASSMGGWGTDTQYF	TGTGCCAGTAGTATGGGTGGATGGGGCACAGATACGCAGTATTTT
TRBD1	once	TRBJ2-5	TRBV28	CASSLPTGAGETQYF	TGTGCCAGCAGTCTCCCTACAGGGGCCGGAGAGACCCAGTACTTC
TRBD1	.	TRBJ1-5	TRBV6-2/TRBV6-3	CASSYRTGNQPQHF	TGTGCCAGCAGTTACCGGACAGGGAATCAGCCCCAGCATTTT
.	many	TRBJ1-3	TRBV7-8	CASSLAIRGSSGNTIYF	TGTGCCAGCAGCTTAGCGATTCGGGGGAGCTCTGGAAACACCATATATTTT
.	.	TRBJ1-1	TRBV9	CASSVDGMNTEAFF	TGTGCCAGCAGCGTGGACGGAATGAACACTGAAGCTTTCTTT
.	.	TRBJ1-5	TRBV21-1	CASGDRGNNQPQHF	TGTGCCAGCGGGGACAGGGGTAACAATCAGCCCCAGCATTTT
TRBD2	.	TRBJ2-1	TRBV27	CASSSWTSGSKRLSYNEQFF	TGTGCCAGCAGTTCATGGACTAGCGGGAGCAAGCGACTCTCCTACAATGAGCAGTTCTTC
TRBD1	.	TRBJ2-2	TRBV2	CASRPAKTGAGELFF	TGTGCCAGCAGACCAGCCAAGACAGGGGCCGGGGAGCTGTTTTTT
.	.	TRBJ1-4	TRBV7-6	CASSVGPNNEKLFF	TGTGCCAGCAGCGTGGGACCTAATAATGAAAAACTGTTTTTT
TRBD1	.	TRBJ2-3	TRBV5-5	CASSLDRDGTGLTDTQYF	TGTGCCAGCAGCTTGGACCGGGATGGGACAGGCCTCACAGATACGCAGTATTTT
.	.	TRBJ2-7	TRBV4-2	CASSPRLGYEQYF	TGTGCCAGCAGTCCTCGACTGGGCTACGAGCAGTACTTC
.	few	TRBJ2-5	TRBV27	CASSWRGDRTQYF	TGTGCCAGCAGTTGGAGGGGGGACCGGACCCAGTACTTC
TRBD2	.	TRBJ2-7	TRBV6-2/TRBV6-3	CASSYLGLVNYEQYF	TGTGCCAGCAGTTACCTCGGACTAGTAAACTACGAGCAGTACTTC
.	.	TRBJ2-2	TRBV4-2	CASSQIRGGTNTGELFF	TGTGCCAGCAGCCAAATCCGCGGCGGGACCAACACCGGGGAGCTGTTTTTT
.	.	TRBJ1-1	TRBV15	CATSRDHPGLNTEAFF	TGTGCCACCAGCAGAGACCACCCCGGCCTGAACACTGAAGCTTTCTTT
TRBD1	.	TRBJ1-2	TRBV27	CASSLRTGRGYTF	TGTGCCAGCAGTTTAAGGACAGGCCGTGGCTACACCTTC
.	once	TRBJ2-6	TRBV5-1	CASSLAGTAASGANVLTF	TGCGCCAGCAGCTTGGCAGGGACGGCCGCCTCTGGGGCCAACGTCCTGACTTTC
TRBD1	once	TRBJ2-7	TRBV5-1	CASSLTGVAYEQYF	TGCGCCAGCAGCTTGACAGGGGTCGCCTACGAGCAGTACTTC
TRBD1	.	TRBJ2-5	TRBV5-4	CASTQLGQGGETQYF	TGTGCCAGCACCCAACTAGGACAGGGAGGAGAGACCCAGTACTTC
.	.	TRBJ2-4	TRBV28	CASSFRGNSRLSKNIQYF	TGTGCCAGCAGTTTCCGTGGGAACAGTCGCCTTTCCAAAAACATTCAGTACTTC
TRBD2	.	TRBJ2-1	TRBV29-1	CSVDGGSSYNEQFF	TGCAGCGTTGACGGCGGGAGCTCCTACAATGAGCAGTTCTTC
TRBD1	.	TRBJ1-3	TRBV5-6	CASSREQGAVTGNTIYF	TGTGCCAGCAGCCGTGAACAGGGGGCTGTGACTGGAAACACCATATATTTT
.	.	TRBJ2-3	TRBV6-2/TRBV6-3	CASSYKGYTQYF	TGTGCCAGCAGTTACAAGGGGTATACGCAGTATTTT
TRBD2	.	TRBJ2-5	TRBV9	CASSVGTSGETQYF	TGTGCCAGCAGCGTCGGGACTAGCGGAGAGACCCAGTACTTC
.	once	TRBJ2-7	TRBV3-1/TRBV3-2	CASSFFVRGAAYEQYF	TGTGCCAGCAGCTTCTTTGTGAGGGGGGCCGCCTACGAGCAGTACTTC
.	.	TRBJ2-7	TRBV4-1	CASSSSPGVGGTYEQYF	TGCGCCAGCAGCTCAAGCCCCGGAGTGGGGGGTACCTACGAGCAGTACTTC
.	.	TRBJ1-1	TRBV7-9	CASSLAAGKNTEAFF	TGTGCCAGCAGCTTAGCAGCGGGGAAAAACACTGAAGCTTTCTTT
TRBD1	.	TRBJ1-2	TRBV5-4	CASNPTGSRYGYTF	TGTGCCAGCAACCCGACAGGGTCCCGCTATGGCTACACCTTC
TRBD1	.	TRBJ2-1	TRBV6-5	CASRPGQLHNEQFF	TGTGCCAGCAGGCCGGGACAGCTTCACAATGAGCAGTTCTTC
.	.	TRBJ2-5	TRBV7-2	CASSLDGAQETQYF	TGTGCCAGCAGCTTAGACGGGGCCCAAGAGACCCAGTACTTC